What follows are 23 T cell receptor beta chains derived from one specimen sequenced in a study of blood T cell repertoires in COVID-19. Clones were read by immunoSEQ multiplex PCR, and TCRdb kept only the in-frame ones, dropping some. Of about 130,000 clones listed, approximately 82% are singletons. The sequencing sample was made of peripheral blood. The source is a woman aged 45 to 65 with acute or convalescent COVID-19.

Here the CDR3 DNA reads TGTGCCAGCAGCTTAGTGTCTGGGACAGCGAATTCACCCCTCCACTTT. This translates into CASSLVSGTANSPLHF. The chain recombines TRBV11-2 with TRBJ1-6; TRBD1 agrees at 7 bases. The CDR3 runs to 16 residues. Germline V CDR1 and CDR2: SGHAT, FQNNGV. V was clipped by 1 base and J by 7 bases; unmatched bases: 7. Full variable domain (remainder filled in from reference TRBV11-2 and TRBJ1-6): EAGVAQSPRYKIIEKRQSVAFWCNPISGHATLYWYQQILGQGPKLLIQFQNNGVVDDSQLPKDRFSAERLKGVDSTLKIQPAKLEDSAVYLCASSLVSGTANSPLHFGNGTRLTVT.

The gene calls are TRBV15 and TRBJ2-3, with TRBD2 as a possible D gene (5 bases). There are 15 residues in the CDR3. Germline lookup yields CDR1 LNHNV and CDR2 YYDKDF (reference sequence). Deletions cut 1 base from V and 7 bases from J, with 15 bases between. CDR3: CATSRGGIGGYTQYF. In nucleotides, the CDR3 is TGTGCCACCAGCAGAGGGGGTATAGGAGGATATACGCAGTATTTT.

J is TRBJ1-5 and V is TRBV27; no reliable D call. Germline loops: CDR1 MNHEY, CDR2 SMNVEV (reference sequence). Trimming stripped 0 bases from V and 0 bases from J, with 9 bases between. The CDR3 is 16 amino acids. The CDR3 spells CASSLSPSYSNQPQHF. CDR3 bases: TGTGCCAGCAGTTTATCCCCTAGTTATAGCAATCAGCCCCAGCATTTT.

The CDR3 sequence is CASSFTQADTQYF. The CDR3 DNA follows: TGTGCCAGCAGCTTCACCCAGGCAGATACGCAGTATTTT. The chain employs TRBV11-1 and TRBJ2-3; no clear D gene. CDR1 is SGHAT, CDR2 FQDESV, per germline (reference sequence). Trimming cost V 3 bases and J 4 bases, with 8 bases left between them. This CDR3 is 13 amino acids long.

This chain links TRBV3-1 (or the pseudogene TRBV3-2) with TRBJ2-7; tentatively, D is TRBD2 (5 bases). Germline V gives CDR1 LGHDT, CDR2 YNNKEL (reference sequence). CDR3 length equals 13 residues. V was clipped by 1 base and J by 9 bases, with 13 bases between them. DNA for the CDR3: TGTGCCAGCAGCCAAGCTTCGTTTGAGGGGCAGTACTTC. Amino acids: CASSQASFEGQYF.

This clone was seen only a few times. The V call is TRBV9, the J call TRBJ1-1, with 10 nucleotides matching TRBD1. J was trimmed by 5 bases and V by 0 bases; bases with no gene match: 4. The CDR3 has 15 amino acids. The germline V gene has CDR1 SGDLS and CDR2 YYNGEE. The CDR3 DNA reads TGTGCCAGCAGCGTAGGAGGACAGGGGGGAACTGAAGCTTTCTTT. This translates into CASSVGGQGGTEAFF.

This clone came up a few times. The V call is TRBV25-1, the J call TRBJ2-7, with 9 bases identical to TRBD1. J was trimmed by 6 bases and V by 9 bases; bases with no gene match: 9. This CDR3 spans 13 amino acids. The germline CDR1 and CDR2 sequences are MGHDK and SYGVNS. The CDR3 coding sequence is TGTGCCAGAGTGGGACAGGGCCGTGTCGAGCAGTACTTC. Its protein is CARVGQGRVEQYF.

A single count supports this clone. The rearrangement links TRBV3-1 (or the pseudogene TRBV3-2) to TRBJ1-2; TRBD1 is a possible D gene (5 bases). The germline V and J ends were trimmed by 5 bases and 1 base, with 11 bases remaining between them. The CDR3 has 14 residues. From germline, CDR1 is LGHDT and CDR2 YNNKEL (reference sequence). The CDR3 reads CASSSGTLNYGYTF. The CDR3 DNA follows: TGTGCCAGCAGCTCCGGGACTCTTAACTATGGCTACACCTTC.

The chain is built from TRBV5-6 and TRBJ1-2, with D uncertain. Germline V gene lookup returns CDR1 SGHDT and CDR2 YYEEEE. CDR3 length: 17 residues. V was shortened by 5 bases and J by 0 bases, with 20 bases between the two germline ends. The CDR3: CASSQLRRSRTNYGYTF. CDR3 in DNA: TGTGCCAGCAGTCAACTCCGGAGGAGCAGAACTAACTATGGCTACACCTTC.

V usage is TRBV7-9 and J usage is TRBJ2-3, with 9 bases lining up with TRBD2. This CDR3 spans 18 amino acids. J was trimmed by 3 bases and V by 0 bases; bases with no gene match: 10. CDR1 SEHNR and CDR2 FQNEAQ come from the germline V gene (reference sequence). In nucleotides, the CDR3 is TGTGCCAGCAGCTTAGCTTTTGCAGCGGGAGGATCGACAGATACGCAGTATTTT. This sequence encodes CASSLAFAAGGSTDTQYF.

This clone was seen only once. The rearrangement links TRBV5-3 to TRBJ2-7; 9 nucleotides line up with TRBD2. TRBV5-3 is an ORF, with its function uncertain. This CDR3 spans 15 amino acids. Trimming took 1 base from V and 7 from J; bases not matched to a gene: 9. The CDR3 nucleotides read TGTGCCAGAAGCTTGCCGGGCGGGAGGGCCTGGGAGCAGTACTTC. Translation gives CARSLPGGRAWEQYF.

The chain has TRBV19 and TRBJ1-2, with 10 bases matching TRBD1. Losses at the gene ends were 10 bases for V and 7 bases for J; bases not matched to a gene: 3. Looked up from germline, CDR1 is LNHDA and CDR2 is SQIVND (reference sequence). This CDR3 has 11 amino acids. The CDR3 spells CATGTGVGYTF. The CDR3 DNA reads as TGTGCCACAGGGACAGGGGTTGGCTACACCTTC. The variable domain in full, with the rest retrieved from reference TRBV19 and TRBJ1-2, is DGGITQSPKYLFRKEGQNVTLSCEQNLNHDAMYWYRQDPGQGLRLIYYSQIVNDFQKGDIAEGYSVSREKKESFPLTVTSAQKNPTAFYLCATGTGVGYTFGSGTRLTVV.

V gene TRBV5-4 combines with J gene TRBJ2-2; 7 bases fit TRBD1. V shed 2 bases, J shed 11 bases, and the junction held 12 bases outside the gene matches. The CDR3 extends over 15 amino acids. Germline lookup yields CDR1 SGHNT and CDR2 YYREEE (reference sequence). CDR3 nucleotides: TGTGCCAGCAGCTTAACCGGGACAGTTGATGGAGAGCTGTTTTTT. It specifies CASSLTGTVDGELFF.

The table lists this clone with a few counts. The chain combines TRBV2 with TRBJ1-1; D possibly corresponds to TRBD1 (6 bases). The CDR3 spans 14 residues. Germline CDR1 SNHLY, CDR2 FYNNEI. The ends were cut back, 8 bases at V and 3 bases at J, with 16 bases in the middle. The CDR3 nucleotides read TGTGCCAGCGGTGGGGGGCTTACGTACACTGAAGCTTTCTTT. Translating it yields CASGGGLTYTEAFF. Full variable domain (rest looked up from reference TRBV2 and TRBJ1-1): EPEVTQTPSHQVTQMGQEVILRCVPISNHLYFYWYRQILGQKVEFLVSFYNNEISEKSEIFDDQFSVERPDGSNFTLKIRSTKLEDSAMYFCASGGGLTYTEAFFGQGTRLTVV.

The chain carries TRBV6-1 and TRBJ2-7; D possibly corresponds to TRBD1 (5 bases). V was cut by 3 bases and J by 1 base, with 10 bases left in between. The CDR3 sequence is 14 residues long. CDR1 MNHNS and CDR2 SASEGT come from the germline V gene. CDR3 bases: TGTGCCAGCAGTGACACAGGTGGATCCTACGAGCAGTACTTC. It specifies CASSDTGGSYEQYF.

V is TRBV3-1 (or the pseudogene TRBV3-2) and J is TRBJ2-1, with D tentatively TRBD2 (5 bases). Per germline, CDR1 LGHDT and CDR2 YNNKEL (reference sequence). The CDR3 loop spans 15 amino acids. Trimming removed 1 base from V and 4 bases from J, with 11 bases in between. The CDR3 spells CASSQASRGYNEQFF. CDR3 DNA sequence: TGTGCCAGCAGCCAAGCAAGTCGAGGGTACAATGAGCAGTTCTTC.

The chain has TRBV19 and TRBJ1-3, with TRBD1 identical over 7 bases. V lost 4 bases to trimming and J lost 2 bases; unmatched junction nucleotides: 5. Per germline, CDR1 LNHDA and CDR2 SQIVND (reference sequence). The CDR3 contains 15 residues. The CDR3 DNA is TGTGCCAGTAGTACACAGGGGTCCACTGGAAACACCATATATTTT. Translated: CASSTQGSTGNTIYF.

This clone was found a few times. V and J are TRBV5-1 and TRBJ1-6; D is unresolved. V gave up 4 bases and J gave up 7 bases, with 15 bases separating them. CDR1 SGHRS and CDR2 YFSETQ come from the germline V gene. The CDR3 length is 15 residues. The CDR3 sequence: CASSLSGGENSPLHF. The DNA for the CDR3 is TGCGCCAGCAGCCTCAGCGGAGGAGAGAATTCACCCCTCCACTTT.

The chain combines TRBV5-1 with TRBJ1-1; 7 positions agree with TRBD1. With 0 bases clipped from V and 6 bases from J, the junction kept 5 bases outside the gene matches. CDR1 and CDR2 (germline): SGHRS, YFSETQ. This CDR3 region has 14 residues. CDR3 nucleotide sequence: TGCGCCAGCAGCTTGGAGGGGGCTGCGGCTGAAGCTTTCTTT. Amino acids: CASSLEGAAAEAFF.

The chain combines TRBV6-6 with TRBJ1-1; D is possibly TRBD1 (5 bases). V gave up 6 bases and J gave up 0 bases, with 8 bases separating them. Germline loops: CDR1 MNHNY, CDR2 SVGAGI (reference sequence). The CDR3 extends over 13 amino acids. CDR3 sequence reads: CASSKTVNTEAFF. CDR3 nucleotides: TGTGCCAGCAGCAAGACAGTGAACACTGAAGCTTTCTTT.

This clone appeared a single time. The chain is built from TRBV11-3 and TRBJ2-3, with 10 bases aligning to TRBD2. The CDR3 has 15 residues. V gave up 4 bases and J gave up 4 bases; unmatched junction bases: 5. CDR1 is SGHNT, CDR2 YENEEA, per germline. The CDR3 loop reads CASSSIAGGADTQYF. The CDR3 coding sequence is TGTGCCAGCAGCTCCATAGCGGGAGGCGCAGATACGCAGTATTTT. Filled out from reference TRBV11-3 and TRBJ2-3, the complete variable domain reads EAGVVQSPRYKIIEKKQPVAFWCNPISGHNTLYWYLQNLGQGPELLIRYENEEAVDDSQLPKDRFSAERLKGVDSTLKIQPAELGDSAVYLCASSSIAGGADTQYFGPGTRLTVL.

CDR3 protein: CASSRGTGGGETQYF. CDR3 in DNA: TGTGCCAGCAGTCGAGGGACAGGGGGAGGCGAGACCCAGTACTTC. This chain links TRBV27 with TRBJ2-5; TRBD1 agrees at 11 bases. The V segment lost 5 bases and the J segment 5 bases; nucleotides outside the gene matches: 7. This CDR3 spans 15 amino acids. Germline V gives CDR1 MNHEY, CDR2 SMNVEV (reference sequence).

The chain has TRBV6-5 and TRBJ2-1; D gene unclear. In germline, CDR1 is MNHEY, CDR2 SVGAGI. This CDR3 is 15 amino acids long. Trimming took 5 bases from V and 0 from J, leaving 11 bases between them. Here the CDR3 DNA reads TGTGCCAGCAGTCAATCGGTGAGCTCCTACAATGAGCAGTTCTTC. Protein sequence: CASSQSVSSYNEQFF.